The clone carrying this T cell receptor beta chain appeared a few times. Its antigen is unidentified. The data belong to a study of T cells in Graves' hyperthyroidism and ophthalmopathy. Whole-study results and caveats: By a 13 V-J model, ophthalmopathy was set apart from stable hyperthyroidism.

V lost 5 bases, J lost 7 bases, and 15 bases lay in between. Per the germline V gene, CDR1 is MNHNS and CDR2 is SASEGT. CDR3 size: 14 residues. TCR beta CDR3 sequences were amplified from RNA transcripts. Using the HTBI primer set, a first-round RT-PCR was run on the TCR CDR3. TCRdb re-called the multiplex PCR reads with MiXCR, one entry per CDR3 protein. The sample carries hundreds of thousands of distinct CDR3 sequences, around 15% recorded once. Material: blood. The receptor was derived from a woman between 18 and 29 years old with Graves' hyperthyroidism. The chain uses TRBV6-1 and TRBJ2-1; a weak D match, TRBD2 (5 bases). This CDR3 is CASSYLGEVNEQFF. The DNA of the CDR3 is TGTGCCAGCAGTTATCTGGGAGAGGTGAATGAGCAGTTCTTC.